This T cell receptor (beta chain) appears in the sequencing data of a study of early T cells in non-severe SARS-CoV-2 infection. This clonotype was counted ten times or more. Via MiXCR, TCRdb re-called the 5' RACE reads, giving one row per CDR3 protein. The sample consists of fewer than 100,000 distinct CDR3 sequences, roughly 9.4% of them appearing once. The TCR comes from an adult who was a healthcare worker with PCR-confirmed SARS-CoV-2 infection or an uninfected control (not recorded which). Sequencing was done on a sample of whole blood.

The CDR3 DNA follows: TGTGCTACAGCAGGCGGAGATGAGCAGTTCTTC. It encodes CATAGGDEQFF. This chain joins TRBV27 and TRBJ2-1; unclear D gene. The CDR3 contains 11 residues. Germline V gene sequence: CDR1 MNHEY, CDR2 SMNVEV (reference sequence).